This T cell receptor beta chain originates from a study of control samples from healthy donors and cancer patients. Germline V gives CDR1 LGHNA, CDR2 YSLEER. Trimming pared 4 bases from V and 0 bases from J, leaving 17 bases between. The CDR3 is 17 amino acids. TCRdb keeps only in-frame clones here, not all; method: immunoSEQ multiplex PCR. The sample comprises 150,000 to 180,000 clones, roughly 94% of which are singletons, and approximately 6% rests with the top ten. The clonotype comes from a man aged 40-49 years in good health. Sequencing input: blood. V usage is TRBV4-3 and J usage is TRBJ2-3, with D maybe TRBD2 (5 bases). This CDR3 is CASSRLASSSSTDTQYF. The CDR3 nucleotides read TGCGCCAGCAGCCGGTTGGCTAGCTCCTCTAGCACAGATACGCAGTATTTT.